The entry below describes one T cell receptor (beta chain). Its specificity is unknown. The sample is drawn from a study of shared clonotypes between healthy human individuals. The CDR3 runs 12 residues. Germline loops: CDR1 MGHDK, CDR2 SYGVNS. Trimming pared 4 bases from V and 5 bases from J, leaving 8 bases between. The study enrolled healthy HIV-negative adults without recent acute infections or vaccinations as donors. Points from the study as a whole: Naive subsets tended to show greater estimated richness than memory subsets.

Samples underwent the assay at deep level. Sequencing was performed with immunoSEQ multiplex PCR; in TCRdb, only in-frame clones are kept and a portion is missing. The sample holds about 1 million clones; approximately 68% are singletons and the top ten take approximately 1.5%. The genes are TRBV25-1 and TRBJ2-5; D is unclear. This receptor was identified in a man between 18 and 29 years old in good health. Material: memory CD4+ T cells sorted from blood. As to subset: CD45RA-negative fraction. The CDR3 sequence: CASSAPWETQYF. The CDR3, as DNA: TGTGCCAGCAGTGCTCCTTGGGAGACCCAGTACTTC.